This record looks at one T cell receptor beta chain sequence and its context. The data were taken from a study of blood T cell repertoires in COVID-19. Background on the study: The United States, Italy and Spain provided the acute and convalescent COVID-19 samples.

Per germline, CDR1 LGHDT and CDR2 YNNKEL (reference sequence). The CDR3 has 13 residues. Trimming cost V 5 bases and J 2 bases, with 10 bases left between them. TCRdb's copy holds only in-frame clones and misses some; the assay was immunoSEQ multiplex PCR. This sample has about half a million clones, with 80% to 90% found just once. The sequencing sample was made of peripheral blood. The chain combines TRBV3-1 (or the pseudogene TRBV3-2) with TRBJ2-7; tentative D call: TRBD1 (6 bases). The sequence came from a human donor in a cohort sampled during active COVID-19. CDR3 region: CASSWDTTYEQYF. Written as DNA, the CDR3 is TGTGCCAGCAGCTGGGACACAACCTACGAGCAGTACTTC.